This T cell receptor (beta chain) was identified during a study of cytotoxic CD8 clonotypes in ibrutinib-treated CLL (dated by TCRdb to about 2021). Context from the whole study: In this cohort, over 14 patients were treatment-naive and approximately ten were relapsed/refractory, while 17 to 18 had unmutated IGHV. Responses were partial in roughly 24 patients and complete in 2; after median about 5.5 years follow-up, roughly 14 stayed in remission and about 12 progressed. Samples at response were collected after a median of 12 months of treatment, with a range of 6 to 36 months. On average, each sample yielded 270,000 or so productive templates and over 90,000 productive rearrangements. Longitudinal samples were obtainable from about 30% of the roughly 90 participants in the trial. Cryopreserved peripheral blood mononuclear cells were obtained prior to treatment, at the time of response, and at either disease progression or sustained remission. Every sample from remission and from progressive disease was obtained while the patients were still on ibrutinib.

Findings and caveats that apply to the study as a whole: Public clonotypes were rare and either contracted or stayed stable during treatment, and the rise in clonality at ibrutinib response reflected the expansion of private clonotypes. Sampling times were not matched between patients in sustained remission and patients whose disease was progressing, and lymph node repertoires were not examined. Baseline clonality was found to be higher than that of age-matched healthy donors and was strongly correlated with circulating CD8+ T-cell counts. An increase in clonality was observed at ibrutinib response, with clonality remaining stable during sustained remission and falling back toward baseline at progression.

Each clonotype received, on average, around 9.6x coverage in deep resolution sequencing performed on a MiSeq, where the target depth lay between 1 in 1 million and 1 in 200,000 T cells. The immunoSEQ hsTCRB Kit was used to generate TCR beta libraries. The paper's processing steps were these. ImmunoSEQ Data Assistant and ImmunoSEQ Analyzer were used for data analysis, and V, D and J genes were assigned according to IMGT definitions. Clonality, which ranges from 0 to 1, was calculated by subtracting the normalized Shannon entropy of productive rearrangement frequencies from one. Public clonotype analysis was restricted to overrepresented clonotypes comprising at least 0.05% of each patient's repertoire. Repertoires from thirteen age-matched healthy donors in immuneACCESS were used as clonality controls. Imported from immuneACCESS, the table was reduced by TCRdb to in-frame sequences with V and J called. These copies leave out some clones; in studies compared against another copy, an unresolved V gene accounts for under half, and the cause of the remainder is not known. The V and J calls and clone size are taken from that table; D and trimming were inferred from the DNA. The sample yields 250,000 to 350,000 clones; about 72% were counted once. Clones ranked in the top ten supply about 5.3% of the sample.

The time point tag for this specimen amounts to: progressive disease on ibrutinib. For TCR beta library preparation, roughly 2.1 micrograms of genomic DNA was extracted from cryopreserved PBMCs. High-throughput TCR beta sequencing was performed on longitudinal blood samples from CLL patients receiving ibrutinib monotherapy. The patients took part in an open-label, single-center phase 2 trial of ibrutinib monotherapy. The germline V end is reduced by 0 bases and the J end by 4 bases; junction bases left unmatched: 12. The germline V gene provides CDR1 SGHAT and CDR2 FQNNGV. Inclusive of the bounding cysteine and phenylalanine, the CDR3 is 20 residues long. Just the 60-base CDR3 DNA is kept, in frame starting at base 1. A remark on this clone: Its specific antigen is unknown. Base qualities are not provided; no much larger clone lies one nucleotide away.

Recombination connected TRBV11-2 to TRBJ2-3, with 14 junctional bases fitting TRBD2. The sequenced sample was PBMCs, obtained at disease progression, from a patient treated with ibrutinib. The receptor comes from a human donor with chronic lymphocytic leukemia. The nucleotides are TGTGCCAGCAGCTTAGATTCTCTAGGACTAGCGGGGGGCAACGCAGATACGCAGTATTTT. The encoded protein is CASSLDSLGLAGGNADTQYF.